The 29 T cell receptor beta chains below were found in one sample sequenced in a study of cytomegalovirus exposure and HLA in healthy donors. The PCR made use of 60 Vbeta and 13 Jbeta primers. Here immunoSEQ multiplex PCR was the method, and the copy in TCRdb shows in-frame clones only, minus some. Here the sample table reports more than 40,000 clones. Sequencing used PBMCs. These receptor sequences come from a man aged 35 to 55 in good health and CMV-seropositive.

The CDR3 is CASSLQGSSYNEQFF. CDR3 nucleotides: TGCGCCAGCAGCTTACAGGGGAGCTCCTACAATGAGCAGTTCTTC. The chain is built from TRBV5-1 and TRBJ2-1; TRBD1 agrees at 7 bases. Germline CDR1 is SGHRS and CDR2 is YFSETQ. V lost 2 bases to trimming and J lost 0 bases; unmatched junction nucleotides: 2. This CDR3 contains 15 residues.

The chain carries TRBV6-1 and TRBJ2-3; 7 bases fit TRBD2. With V trimmed by 5 bases and J by 3 bases, 5 bases remained unmatched. Germline assignment: CDR1 MNHNS and CDR2 SASEGT. The CDR3 runs 14 residues. The DNA for the CDR3 is TGTGCCAGCAGTTCATCTAGCGGTACAGATACGCAGTATTTT. Residues: CASSSSSGTDTQYF.

J is TRBJ2-1 and V is TRBV9, with D perhaps matching TRBD2 (6 bases). The CDR3 length is 15 residues. V dropped 0 bases and J dropped 2 bases, with 9 bases sitting between them. The V gene's germline CDR1 is SGDLS and CDR2 YYNGEE. In DNA form, the CDR3 reads TGTGCCAGCAGCGTAGGCGGGGACGCCTACAATGAGCAGTTCTTC. The encoded protein is CASSVGGDAYNEQFF.

The V gene is TRBV5-4, the J gene TRBJ2-7; 7 bases match TRBD1. The CDR3 has 14 residues. Losses at the gene ends were 4 bases for V and 0 bases for J; bases not matched to a gene: 4. Per germline, CDR1 SGHNT and CDR2 YYREEE (reference sequence). In DNA form, the CDR3 reads TGTGCCAGCAGCCACCGGGACAGCTCCTACGAGCAGTACTTC. Encoded protein: CASSHRDSSYEQYF.

This chain links TRBV7-8 with TRBJ2-2; 9 bases map to TRBD2. The J segment lost 3 bases and the V segment lost 6 bases, leaving 2 bases of the junction unmatched. CDR1 is SGHVS and CDR2 is FQNEAQ in the germline V gene. This CDR3 contains 14 residues. Written as DNA, the CDR3 is TGTGCCAGCAGGCGGGGGGGCCACACCGGGGAGCTGTTTTTT. This sequence encodes CASRRGGHTGELFF. The full variable domain, completed using reference TRBV7-8 and TRBJ2-2, is GAGVSQSPRYKVAKRGQDVALRCDPISGHVSLFWYQQALGQGPEFLTYFQNEAQLDKSGLPSDRFFAERPEGSVSTLKIQRTQQEDSAVYLCASRRGGHTGELFFGEGSRLTVL.

The CDR3 bases are TGTGCCAGCAGTCCCCAGGGGTCGAACACTGAAGCTTTCTTT. This gives the protein CASSPQGSNTEAFF. The rearrangement links TRBV7-3 to TRBJ1-1, with a tentative D call TRBD1 (6 bases). Trimming removed 6 bases at V and 1 base at J, with 12 bases between. The CDR3 runs 14 residues. Germline V gene lookup returns CDR1 SGHTA and CDR2 FQGTGA. The full variable domain, rest sourced from reference TRBV7-3 and TRBJ1-1, is GAGVSQTPSNKVTEKGKYVELRCDPISGHTALYWYRQSLGQGPEFLIYFQGTGAADDSGLPNDRFFAVRPEGSVSTLKIQRTERGDSAVYLCASSPQGSNTEAFFGQGTRLTVV.

The rearrangement links TRBV7-9 to TRBJ1-2; D is possibly TRBD1 (5 bases). In germline, CDR1 is SEHNR, CDR2 FQNEAQ (reference sequence). The CDR3 extends over 13 amino acids. The V and J ends lost 1 base and 8 bases respectively, with 11 bases between them. The CDR3 loop reads CASSLEGMSGYTF. In DNA, the CDR3 is TGTGCCAGCAGCTTAGAGGGGATGAGCGGCTACACCTTC.

The DNA for the CDR3 is TGTGCCAGCAGCCTCGACAGGGGCCACGAGCAGTACTTC. Translating gives CASSLDRGHEQYF. The V and J genes are TRBV5-4 and TRBJ2-7, with TRBD1 matching over 8 bases. After removal of 4 bases from V and 5 bases from J, the junction contained 5 bases not matched to a gene. Germline assignment: CDR1 SGHNT and CDR2 YYREEE (reference sequence). The CDR3 sequence is 13 residues long.

The DNA for the CDR3 is TGTGCCAGCAGCCACGGGACAGTCCACTCTGGAAACACCATATATTTT. Its translation: CASSHGTVHSGNTIYF. The chain uses TRBV7-2 and TRBJ1-3; 7 bases line up with TRBD1. Germline V gives CDR1 SGHTA, CDR2 FQGNSA. Trimming cost V 5 bases and J 0 bases; bases outside gene matches: 7. The CDR3 extends over 16 amino acids. Variable domain in full (rest from reference TRBV7-2 and TRBJ1-3): GAGVSQSPSNKVTEKGKDVELRCDPISGHTALYWYRQSLGQGLEFLIYFQGNSAPDKSGLPSDRFSAERTGGSVSTLTIQRTQQEDSAVYLCASSHGTVHSGNTIYFGEGSWLTVV.

The chain combines TRBV6-1 with TRBJ2-3, with 12 positions matching TRBD2. V shed 8 bases, J shed 6 bases, and the junction held 6 bases outside the gene matches. The CDR3 spans 14 residues. Germline V lookup: CDR1 MNHNS, CDR2 SASEGT. The CDR3 region has the DNA TGTGCCAGCTCTGGACTAGCGGGACCGGATACGCAGTATTTT. Its protein product is CASSGLAGPDTQYF.

The chain couples TRBV5-1 to TRBJ2-7; D uncertain. CDR3 size: 14 residues. V lost 2 bases and J lost 0, with 9 bases in between. Per the germline V gene, CDR1 is SGHRS and CDR2 is YFSETQ. The CDR3 bases are TGCGCCAGCAGCTTTGTACGGTCCTCCTACGAGCAGTACTTC. Amino acid sequence: CASSFVRSSYEQYF.

This sequence joins TRBV30 and TRBJ2-3; 9 bases map to TRBD1. Germline CDR1 GTSNPN, CDR2 SVGIG (reference sequence). V lost 3 bases and J lost 9; bases outside the gene matches: 4. The CDR3 sequence is 12 residues long. As DNA, the CDR3 is TGTGCCTGGAGCCCGGGACAGGGCACGCAGTATTTT. Its translation: CAWSPGQGTQYF.

The gene calls are TRBV7-2 and TRBJ2-5; weak D call: TRBD1 (5 bases). Germline V gene lookup returns CDR1 SGHTA and CDR2 FQGNSA. CDR3 length: 15 amino acids. Trimming took off 1 base at V and 2 bases at J, with 11 bases between the two ends. The CDR3 sequence: CASSLVSTGQETQYF. The CDR3 DNA reads TGTGCCAGCAGCTTAGTTTCCACAGGACAAGAGACCCAGTACTTC.

The gene calls are TRBV5-1 and TRBJ2-5; 8 bases align to TRBD1. After removal of 4 bases from V and 5 bases from J, the junction contained 13 bases not matched to a gene. CDR1 and CDR2 from the germline V gene are SGHRS and YFSETQ. The CDR3 is 16 amino acids. The CDR3 here is CASSPLGQGGLETQYF. CDR3 DNA sequence: TGCGCCAGCAGCCCTCTTGGACAGGGTGGATTGGAGACCCAGTACTTC.

The chain is built from TRBV29-1 and TRBJ1-2, with D unresolved. Deletions cut 2 bases from V and 1 base from J, with 8 bases between. CDR1 SQVTM and CDR2 ANQGSEA come from the germline V gene. This CDR3 region has 13 residues. The CDR3 coding sequence is TGCAGCGTTGAACCTAGGAATAACTATGGCTACACCTTC. It encodes CSVEPRNNYGYTF. Looking up the rest from reference TRBV29-1 and TRBJ1-2 gives the full variable domain: SAVISQKPSRDICQRGTSLTIQCQVDSQVTMMFWYRQQPGQSLTLIATANQGSEATYESGFVIDKFPISRPNLTFSTLTVSNMSPEDSSIYLCSVEPRNNYGYTFGSGTRLTVV.

The chain combines TRBV7-3 with TRBJ1-1; D is unclear. This CDR3 is 13 amino acids long. The V end lost 1 base, the J end lost 1 base, and 4 bases lay between the germline ends. The germline V gene has CDR1 SGHTA and CDR2 FQGTGA. The CDR3 coding sequence is TGTGCCAGCAGCTTAAACAGGAACACTGAAGCTTTCTTT. This gives the protein CASSLNRNTEAFF.

This rearrangement joins TRBV4-2 to TRBJ2-3; TRBD2 matches at 7 bases. J was trimmed by 4 bases and V by 3 bases; bases with no gene match: 4. Germline V gene lookup returns CDR1 LGHNA and CDR2 YNFKEQ. The CDR3 spans 14 residues. The CDR3 loop reads CASSQGRGADTQYF. The CDR3 region has the DNA TGTGCCAGCAGCCAGGGGAGGGGCGCAGATACGCAGTATTTT.

The chain combines TRBV9 with TRBJ2-1, with 7 bases matching TRBD1. V was clipped by 0 bases and J by 6 bases; unmatched bases: 9. This CDR3 spans 16 amino acids. The germline gives CDR1 SGDLS, CDR2 YYNGEE. The CDR3 is CASSVDDRAKGNEQFF. The CDR3 DNA reads TGTGCCAGCAGCGTAGATGACAGGGCGAAGGGCAATGAGCAGTTCTTC.

The chain employs TRBV15 and TRBJ1-2, with D unclear. The CDR3 consists of 12 residues. CDR1 and CDR2 from the germline V gene are LNHNV and YYDKDF (reference sequence). The V end lost 5 bases, the J end lost 5 bases, and 9 bases lay between the germline ends. The CDR3 here is CATSGTTYGYTF. CDR3 sequence (DNA): TGTGCCACCAGCGGCACGACTTATGGCTACACCTTC.

The V call is TRBV6-1, the J call TRBJ1-1; no clear D gene. CDR3 size: 14 residues. Trimming cost V 7 bases and J 2 bases, with 14 bases left between them. Germline V CDR1 and CDR2: MNHNS, SASEGT. The CDR3 loop reads CASTSLALNTEAFF. In nucleotides, the CDR3 is TGTGCCAGCACCTCTCTGGCCCTTAACACTGAAGCTTTCTTT.

The chain couples TRBV7-2 to TRBJ2-7; TRBD1 matches at 11 bases. Germline V gene sequence: CDR1 SGHTA, CDR2 FQGNSA. The CDR3 has 15 amino acids. Trimming removed 8 bases from V and 1 base from J; junction bases left unmatched: 7. For the CDR3, the DNA is TGTGCCAGCCGGACAGGGGGCGGTCGGTCCTACGAGCAGTACTTC. Encoded protein: CASRTGGGRSYEQYF.

The V gene is TRBV4-2, the J gene TRBJ2-5, with a weak D call TRBD1 (5 bases). V was clipped by 4 bases and J by 1 base, with 10 bases between them. The CDR3 covers 14 residues. CDR1 is LGHNA and CDR2 is YNFKEQ in the germline V gene. Here the CDR3 DNA reads TGTGCCAGCAGCCCGGACACAACCCAAGAGACCCAGTACTTC. This sequence encodes CASSPDTTQETQYF.

The V call is TRBV19, the J call TRBJ1-4; TRBD1 aligns across 10 bases. The CDR3 has 15 residues. The V gene end was trimmed by 7 bases and the J gene end by 4 bases; junction bases not matched to a gene: 6. CDR1 and CDR2 from the germline V gene are LNHDA and SQIVND (reference sequence). The CDR3 loop is CASTGQGGINEKLFF. The DNA of the CDR3 is TGTGCCAGTACCGGACAGGGGGGGATTAATGAAAAACTGTTTTTT.

Regarding this clone: The sample has other DNA sequences that encode this CDR3 too. The chain is built from TRBV6-6 and TRBJ2-7; weak D call: TRBD1 (6 bases). Germline V gene lookup returns CDR1 MNHNY and CDR2 SVGAGI (reference sequence). There are 14 residues in the CDR3. The germline V and J ends were trimmed by 8 bases and 0 bases, with 14 bases remaining between them. CDR3 in amino acids: CASHLGGSSYEQYF. CDR3 bases: TGTGCCAGCCACCTTGGGGGCTCCTCCTACGAGCAGTACTTC.

The rearrangement links TRBV19 to TRBJ2-7, with D possibly TRBD2 on 6 matching bases. Germline CDR1 and CDR2: LNHDA and SQIVND (reference sequence). CDR3 length: 12 residues. Trimming pared 2 bases from V and 6 bases from J, leaving 8 bases between. This CDR3 is CASSIRGGEQYF. CDR3 nucleotide sequence: TGTGCCAGTAGTATAAGGGGAGGCGAGCAGTACTTC. The complete variable domain, with remaining parts taken from reference TRBV19 and TRBJ2-7, reads DGGITQSPKYLFRKEGQNVTLSCEQNLNHDAMYWYRQDPGQGLRLIYYSQIVNDFQKGDIAEGYSVSREKKESFPLTVTSAQKNPTAFYLCASSIRGGEQYFGPGTRLTVT.

The chain links TRBV27 to TRBJ1-1, with 8 bases that match TRBD1. CDR3 length: 12 amino acids. With V trimmed by 6 bases and J by 4 bases, 1 base remained unmatched. Germline loops: CDR1 MNHEY, CDR2 SMNVEV (reference sequence). The CDR3 DNA follows: TGTGCCAGCAGACAGGGGGGCACTGAAGCTTTCTTT. Translation gives CASRQGGTEAFF.

The V gene is TRBV19, the J gene TRBJ2-7; 9 nucleotides agree with TRBD2. CDR1 is LNHDA, CDR2 SQIVND, per germline (reference sequence). Unmatched junction bases numbered 12, after V lost 5 bases and J lost 4 bases. The CDR3 has 16 residues. CDR3 amino acids: CASSPLGLAGQYEQYF. DNA of the CDR3: TGTGCCAGTAGTCCTCTAGGGCTAGCGGGACAATACGAGCAGTACTTC.

The chain has TRBV19 and TRBJ1-2; D call uncertain. Germline CDR1 reads LNHDA; CDR2 reads SQIVND (reference sequence). CDR3 length equals 14 residues. V was pared by 2 bases and J by 3 bases, with 10 bases between. The CDR3 DNA sequence: TGTGCCAGTAGTATAACGGGTCTTCACTATGGCTACACCTTC. Translation gives CASSITGLHYGYTF.

The V gene is TRBV7-9, the J gene TRBJ1-2; weak D call: TRBD1 (6 bases). CDR3 length equals 15 residues. Per the germline V gene, CDR1 is SEHNR and CDR2 is FQNEAQ (reference sequence). The germline V and J ends were trimmed by 3 bases and 4 bases, with 15 bases remaining between them. The CDR3 DNA reads as TGTGCCAGCAGCTTTATGGGGGCGTCGGTCTATGGCTACACCTTC. Its translation: CASSFMGASVYGYTF.